The 18 T cell receptor beta chains below all came from one sample that was sequenced in a study of T-cell reconstitution after alpha-beta-depleted transplantation in children (dated by TCRdb to 2016 to 2017). Library construction relied on PCR. The reads were generated on an Illumina HiSeq 2500. To normalize quantification of the TCRbeta repertoire, the TCR libraries were built with molecular barcoding that relied on unique molecular identifiers. Through fastp at Q25 and MiXCR, TCRdb rebuilt clones from the public reads, retaining in-frame beta chains. Every CDR3 protein is listed once, alongside the most common genes and DNA of its rows. For this sample there are about 100,000 distinct CDR3 sequences; 6% appear just once. Around 5.6% of the sample belongs to the ten largest clones. The time point label, as the study defines it: day 60 (about 2 months) after transplantation. This specimen's treatment or condition label, per the study, means: allogeneic hematopoietic cell transplantation with graft depleted of TCRalphabeta T cells and CD19 B cells.

The sequences come from PBMCs, mostly from graft donor cells, collected 60 days after TCRalphabeta/CD19-depleted stem cell transplant. Receptors originate from a female patient between 2 and 15 years old who had a stem cell transplant for Fanconi anemia, so the T cells may come from the graft donor.

This clonotype was found many times. The CDR3 is CASSLDRGGLTGELFF. CDR3 bases: TGTGCCAGCAGCTTAGACCGGGGGGGCCTTACCGGGGAGCTGTTTTTT. J is TRBJ2-2 and V is TRBV7-2, with TRBD2 matching 8 bases. This CDR3 has 16 residues. CDR1 is SGHTA, CDR2 FQGNSA, per germline. The junction had 6 bases not matched to a gene; V was cut back by 1 base and J by 5 bases.

This chain uses TRBV29-1 with TRBJ2-1; tentatively, D is TRBD2 (6 bases). The V and J ends lost 3 bases and 3 bases respectively, with 15 bases between them. The CDR3 is 15 amino acids. Germline CDR1 reads SQVTM; CDR2 reads ANQGSEA. The CDR3 is CSVEVGTPIYNEQFF. For the CDR3, the DNA is TGCAGCGTTGAGGTGGGGACTCCTATCTACAATGAGCAGTTCTTC.

This clonotype was observed at least ten times. The rearrangement uses TRBV12-3 or TRBV12-4 and TRBJ2-7; 8 bases line up with TRBD1. The CDR3 totals 13 residues. Unmatched junction bases numbered 6, after V lost 3 bases and J lost 8 bases. CDR3: CASSLTTGAQQYF. The CDR3 DNA is TGTGCCAGCAGTTTGACGACAGGGGCCCAGCAGTACTTC.

This clonotype showed up many times. This chain uses TRBV20-1 with TRBJ1-5; D unclear. The V gene's germline CDR1 is DFQATT and CDR2 SNEGSKA (reference sequence). The CDR3 has 12 amino acids. Deletions cut 7 bases from V and 7 bases from J, with 14 bases between. CDR3 sequence reads: CSVTAAAQPQHF. In DNA form, the CDR3 reads TGCAGTGTTACAGCGGCGGCGCAGCCCCAGCATTTT.

V gene TRBV4-2 combines with J gene TRBJ2-1, with 9 positions matching TRBD2. This CDR3 has 14 amino acids. With V trimmed by 8 bases and J by 10 bases, 12 bases remained unmatched. Germline-derived CDR1 and CDR2 are LGHNA and YNFKEQ. In nucleotides, the CDR3 is TGTGCCAGCGGAGGGACTAGCCGAAGGAAAGAGCAGTTCTTC. Its protein product is CASGGTSRRKEQFF.

The V call is TRBV6-1, the J call TRBJ2-2; D unresolved. Trimming stripped 4 bases from V and 10 bases from J, with 13 bases between. The CDR3 loop spans 13 amino acids. Germline assignment: CDR1 MNHNS and CDR2 SASEGT. The CDR3 loop reads CASSALGPAELFF. As DNA, the CDR3 is TGTGCCAGCAGTGCCCTGGGCCCAGCGGAGCTGTTTTTT.

This clonotype was counted between two and nine times. The chain couples TRBV11-2 to TRBJ2-3; tentatively, D is TRBD2 (6 bases). V was cut by 5 bases and J by 2 bases, with 14 bases left in between. The CDR3 length is 15 residues. CDR1 and CDR2 (germline): SGHAT, FQNNGV. The CDR3 loop reads CASSAGTAHTDTQYF. CDR3 DNA: TGTGCCAGCAGCGCCGGGACTGCCCACACAGATACGCAGTATTTT.

This clonotype turned up a few times. The chain links TRBV28 to TRBJ2-7; D uncertain. The CDR3 sequence is 13 residues long. Trimming pared 4 bases from V and 5 bases from J, leaving 12 bases between. Germline assignment: CDR1 MDHEN and CDR2 SYDVKM. The CDR3 DNA reads as TGTGCCAGCAGTTCCCACGTGGGCCACGAGCAGTACTTC. Protein: CASSSHVGHEQYF.

This clonotype was detected only a few times. The chain recombines TRBV29-1 with TRBJ2-1; TRBD1 might be the D (7 bases). Germline-derived CDR1 and CDR2 are SQVTM and ANQGSEA. This CDR3 spans 13 amino acids. Between the trimmed V and J ends, which lost 6 bases and 4 bases, there was a span of 13 bases. CDR3 DNA: TGCAGCGTCGCGGGGACAGTGTACAATGAGCAGTTCTTC. This gives the protein CSVAGTVYNEQFF.

V gene TRBV30 combines with J gene TRBJ2-2, with a weak D call TRBD2 (5 bases). Germline-derived CDR1 and CDR2 are GTSNPN and SVGIG (reference sequence). The CDR3 totals 14 residues. V lost 1 base and J lost 5, with 11 bases in between. The CDR3 DNA sequence: TGTGCCTGGAGTGGCAGGAGGAGGACCGGGGAGCTGTTTTTT. Translating gives CAWSGRRRTGELFF.

This clonotype was seen repeatedly, ten times or more. V usage is TRBV6-5 and J usage is TRBJ2-1; D may match TRBD1 or TRBD2 (5 bases each). This CDR3 is 16 amino acids long. Germline V gene sequence: CDR1 MNHEY, CDR2 SVGAGI. V was pared by 2 bases and J by 4 bases, with 15 bases between. As DNA, the CDR3 is TGTGCCAGCAGTTACCGGGGCCCAGATTTATACAATGAGCAGTTCTTC. This gives the protein CASSYRGPDLYNEQFF.

This rearrangement joins TRBV6-1 to TRBJ1-5; 7 nucleotides line up with TRBD1. Trimming removed 6 bases from V and 5 bases from J; junction bases left unmatched: 4. The CDR3 contains 13 residues. The germline V gene encodes CDR1 MNHNS and CDR2 SASEGT. CDR3 sequence: CASRRQGDQPQHF. In DNA form, the CDR3 reads TGTGCCAGCAGAAGACAGGGAGATCAGCCCCAGCATTTT.

This clonotype was recorded a few times. The CDR3 nucleotides read TGCGCCAGCAGCTTCTCCGGGACGGCCACCTACGAGCAGTACTTC. This gives the protein CASSFSGTATYEQYF. The V call is TRBV5-1, the J call TRBJ2-7; tentatively, D is TRBD1 or TRBD2 (5 bases each). From germline, CDR1 is SGHRS and CDR2 YFSETQ. The CDR3 loop spans 15 amino acids. Trimming pared 2 bases from V and 2 bases from J, leaving 14 bases between.

Details on this clonotype: This clone may be a read error of a much larger clone one base away. The rearrangement joins TRBV7-6 to TRBJ2-5, with D unresolved. This CDR3 has 15 amino acids. The germline CDR1 and CDR2 sequences are SGHVS and FNYEAQ. The chain's CDR3 is CASSLATPPQETRYF. The CDR3 DNA sequence: TGTGCCAGCAGCTTAGCTACACCACCCCAAGAGACCCGGTACTTC.

There are many counts of this clonotype. The chain recombines TRBV5-1 with TRBJ1-4; D unclear. V gave up 6 bases and J gave up 8 bases, with 17 bases separating them. Germline values: CDR1 SGHRS, CDR2 YFSETQ. There are 14 residues in the CDR3. CDR3 coding DNA: TGCGCCAGCACCGCGGACGGTGGTGCGGAAAAACTGTTTTTT. Amino acid sequence: CASTADGGAEKLFF.

The chain combines TRBV29-1 with TRBJ2-2, with 13 positions matching TRBD2. The germline V gene encodes CDR1 SQVTM and CDR2 ANQGSEA. The CDR3 loop spans 18 amino acids. Unmatched junction bases numbered 10, after V lost 4 bases and J lost 2 bases. CDR3 nucleotides: TGCAGCGTTGGACCGGGACTAGCGGGACCTTTTAACACCGGGGAGCTGTTTTTT. Encoded protein: CSVGPGLAGPFNTGELFF.

The V gene is TRBV4-1, the J gene TRBJ2-1, with 7 nucleotides matching TRBD2. The CDR3 runs to 17 residues. Germline CDR1 and CDR2: MGHRA and YSYEKL. Trimming at V came to 1 base and at J to 2 bases, leaving 8 bases not matched to a gene. This CDR3 reads CASSQGSGTNTYNEQFF. The CDR3 DNA reads TGCGCCAGCAGCCAAGGGAGCGGGACCAACACCTACAATGAGCAGTTCTTC.

V usage is TRBV10-3 and J usage is TRBJ1-5; D not certain. V lost 5 bases to trimming and J lost 0 bases, with 17 bases between them. The CDR3 sequence is 17 residues long. The germline CDR1 and CDR2 sequences are ENHRY and SYGVKD. This CDR3 is CAISPMPYGYSNQPQHF. The CDR3 nucleotides are TGTGCCATCAGTCCCATGCCCTATGGTTATAGCAATCAGCCCCAGCATTTT.